One and the same sample provided the 2 T cell receptor beta chains below, sequenced in a study of shared clonotypes between healthy human individuals. TCRdb keeps only in-frame clones here, not all; method: immunoSEQ multiplex PCR. The sample records roughly 2.5 million clones, around nine tenths being singletons. The sample consisted of naive CD4+ T cells sorted from blood. Subset of the sample: CD45RA+ positively selected. The receptors shown here come from a man aged 18-30 years in good health.

The CDR3 DNA reads TGTGCCAGCAAAAGCGGGGGGGCCGATGAGCAGTTCTTC. Protein sequence: CASKSGGADEQFF. The J gene is TRBJ2-1, the V gene TRBV9; 10 nucleotides agree with TRBD2. CDR3 size: 13 residues. V trimming: 6 bases; J trimming: 8 bases; junction bases outside the gene matches: 5. Germline V gives CDR1 SGDLS, CDR2 YYNGEE.

The rearrangement joins TRBV11-2 to TRBJ2-5; D gene ambiguous. Germline values: CDR1 SGHAT, CDR2 FQNNGV. There are 14 residues in the CDR3. V lost 2 bases to trimming and J lost 3 bases, with 10 bases between them. As DNA, the CDR3 is TGTGCCAGCAGCTTACGAAACTATAAAGAGACCCAGTACTTC. This codes for CASSLRNYKETQYF.